This entry concerns a single T cell receptor beta chain. This clonotype has more than one count but fewer than ten. It lacks a known antigen. No qualities accompany the bases; no much larger clone lies one base away. The sample originates from a study of T-cell memory formation after mild COVID-19 (dated by TCRdb to the early 2020s). Context from the whole study: TCR sequence clusters from the two donors were found to be largely donor specific. T-cell clones expanding and contracting after mild COVID-19 in a couple of donors were tracked by longitudinal TCRalpha and TCRbeta repertoire sequencing. The cohort was made up of two young adult volunteers, one female and one male, who were previously healthy. Overall results and qualifications from the work: Some responding clones were detected in pre-infection memory, which suggested that pre-existing cross-reactive memory T cells had joined the SARS-CoV-2 response. Contracting CD4+ clones were located mainly in the CM and EM memory subsets, whereas CD8+ clones were found to be enriched in EMRA. Clones contracting from day 15 to 85 had balanced CD4/CD8 phenotypes, while a second wave expanding from day 15 to 37 was biased towards CD4+. SARS-CoV-2 specificity was not confirmed for the second-wave clones peaking on day 37. The study included only a couple of mild cases, and larger cohorts that include severe cases with pre-infection samples were judged to be necessary.

The instrument was an Illumina NovaSeq 6000. Using 5'RACE with constant-segment primers, TCRalpha and TCRbeta cDNA libraries were constructed, with sample barcodes and unique molecular identifiers added in the process. Trizol reagent was used to extract RNA from every sample. Library amplification was performed in two PCR steps, and a second sample barcode and Illumina TruSeq adapters were introduced in the second step. The libraries were sequenced on an Illumina NovaSeq using 2 x 150 bp paired-end reads. The study's own analysis went as follows. With migec v1.2.7, reads were demultiplexed and then collapsed into UMI-guided consensus sequences. Using mixcr v2.1.11, the UMI consensuses were aligned to TRA and TRB V and J templates and assembled into clonotypes. A clonotype was counted as expanded or contracted only when both edgeR and NoisET called the clonotype significant, with the noise models trained on biological replicates. For edgeR calls, a false discovery rate-adjusted p below 0.01 and a log2 fold-change threshold of 1 were applied. PCA with hierarchical clustering of max-normalized trajectories of the 1000 most abundant clonotypes was used as exploratory dynamics analysis. The CD4 or CD8 phenotype of responding clones was assigned using the separately sequenced CD4+ and CD8+ repertoires. TCRdb trimmed the raw reads at Q25, called clones with MiXCR and kept productive beta chains. Rows matching on CDR3 protein sequence are summarized as one entry with the most common DNA and genes. The V and J calls here are based on TCRdb, not the publication. The sample records a few hundred thousand distinct CDR3 sequences, roughly 19% of which are singletons. Around 20% of the sample rests with the top ten.

Ficoll-Paque density gradient centrifugation was used to isolate PBMCs. The CDR3, cysteine through phenylalanine, is 15 amino acids long. Left in the record is the CDR3 DNA by itself, 45 bases read in frame from the first base. V is pared back by 0 bases and J by 8 bases, with 14 bases lying between the germline termini. From the germline V gene, CDR1 is LGHNA and CDR2 is YSLEER. The rearranged chain carries TRBV4-3 and TRBJ1-3; a tentative D match to TRBD1 spans 6 bases. The sample consisted of PBMCs or a T cell subset sorted from them (not recorded which). The sequence was obtained from a man aged 18 to 29 who had mild COVID-19 (a few samples of this study predate the infection). The sample titles of this study are shuffled in the database, so cell type and time point are left out; the donor was told from shared clones. The CDR3 region: CASSQDWQGRYTIYF. The bases read TGCGCCAGCAGCCAAGATTGGCAGGGGCGTTACACCATATATTTT.